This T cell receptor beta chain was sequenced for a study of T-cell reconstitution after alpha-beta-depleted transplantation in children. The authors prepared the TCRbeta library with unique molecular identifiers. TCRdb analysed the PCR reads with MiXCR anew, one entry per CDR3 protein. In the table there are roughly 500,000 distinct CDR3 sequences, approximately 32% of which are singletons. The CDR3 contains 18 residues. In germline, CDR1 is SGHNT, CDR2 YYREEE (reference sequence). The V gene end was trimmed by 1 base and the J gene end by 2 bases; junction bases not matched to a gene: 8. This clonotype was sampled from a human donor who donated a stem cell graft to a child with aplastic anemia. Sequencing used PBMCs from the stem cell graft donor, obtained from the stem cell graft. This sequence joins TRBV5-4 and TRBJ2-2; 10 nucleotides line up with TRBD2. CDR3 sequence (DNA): TGTGCCAGCAGCTTGACCTTTCTAGCGGGAGTCAACACCGGGGAGCTGTTTTTT. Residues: CASSLTFLAGVNTGELFF.